The clone carrying this T cell receptor (beta chain) was seen a handful of times. The authors ran a second PCR of about 7 to 12 cycles using a sample-barcoded 5' primer and a J-beta primer mix. One entry per CDR3 protein, called by TCRdb with MiXCR from the 5' RACE reads. The sample has under 2 million distinct CDR3 sequences, about 35% seen once. The sample is drawn from a study of blood T cells in healthy people across ages. The sequenced material came from blood. This receptor was identified in a woman aged 25 to 39 in good health.

CDR3 coding DNA: TGTGCCTGGAGTGGGCCTAGCGGGGGATTGGAAGAGACCCAGTACTTC. Encoded protein: CAWSGPSGGLEETQYF. The rearrangement uses TRBV30 and TRBJ2-5; 10 bases align to TRBD2. Germline V lookup: CDR1 GTSNPN, CDR2 SVGIG (reference sequence). The CDR3 contains 16 residues. Trimming took 1 base from V and 3 from J; bases not matched to a gene: 8.